This T cell receptor (beta chain) appears in the sequencing data of a study of cytomegalovirus exposure and HLA in healthy donors. General study results and limits: By a later analysis, the bulk of CMV-associated TCR beta chains appeared HLA-restricted.

The donors (healthy individuals) were bone marrow donors. PCR was performed using 60 Vbeta and 13 Jbeta primers. The assay was immunoSEQ multiplex PCR, and TCRdb's table has in-frame clones only and misses some. The sample holds about 180,000 clones, around 70% seen once. Of note for this clone: Antigen specificity is unknown.

Germline V gene sequence: CDR1 LNHDA, CDR2 SQIVND (reference sequence). V shed 6 bases and J shed 1 base, with 10 bases lying between them. This CDR3 is 14 amino acids long. This clonotype was obtained from a male donor in good health and CMV-seronegative. The sequenced material came from PBMCs. The chain joins TRBV19 to TRBJ2-1; unclear D gene. The chain's CDR3 is CASRSSPSYNEQFF. DNA of the CDR3: TGTGCCAGTAGGAGCTCTCCATCCTACAATGAGCAGTTCTTC.